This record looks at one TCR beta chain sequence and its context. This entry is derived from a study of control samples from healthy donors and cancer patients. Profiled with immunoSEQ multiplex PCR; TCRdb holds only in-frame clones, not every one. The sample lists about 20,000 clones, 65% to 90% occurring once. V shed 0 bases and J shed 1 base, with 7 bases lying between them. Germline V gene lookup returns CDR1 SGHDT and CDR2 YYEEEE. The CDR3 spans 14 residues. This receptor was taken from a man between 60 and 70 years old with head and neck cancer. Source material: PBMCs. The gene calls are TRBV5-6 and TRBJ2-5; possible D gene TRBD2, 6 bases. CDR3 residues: CASSLAGVQETQYF. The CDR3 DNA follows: TGTGCCAGCAGCTTGGCGGGAGTCCAAGAGACCCAGTACTTC.